This T cell receptor beta chain was found in a study of T cells after yellow fever vaccination. As regards this clonotype: As yet, its antigen is unknown.

Study-level findings and limits: Reappearance after the booster was seen for most primary-vaccination clones, at 95% to 97% CD4 and around 90% CD8.

TCRdb passed the 5' RACE reads through MiXCR, listing each CDR3 protein once. This table has about 260,000 distinct CDR3 sequences, around 4.9% appearing once. Trimming took 3 bases from V and 2 from J, leaving 6 bases between them. The germline V gene has CDR1 SGHNT and CDR2 YYREEE (reference sequence). CDR3 length equals 12 residues. This sample comprised CD4+ T cells sorted from PBMCs, obtained on the day of the yellow fever booster vaccination. The chain uses TRBV5-4 and TRBJ2-7, with D tentatively TRBD1 (5 bases). This TCR came from a man between 18 and 29 years old who received the YFV17D yellow fever vaccine. The CDR3: CASSSDTYEQYF. The CDR3 nucleotides are TGTGCCAGCAGCTCGGACACCTACGAGCAGTACTTC.